This T cell receptor (beta chain) is from a study of T cells in tuberculosis. Study at large: In South Africa, adults with active tuberculosis were compared with IGRA-negative and latently infected IGRA-positive adolescents. Study outcomes and limitations: Active tuberculosis patients had shorter CDR3-alpha; the beta difference was nonsignificant. Classification accuracy was 75% to 90% (AUROC around 0.9) with the GMM-specific repertoire.

Turning to this clone: No antigen is known for it.

Only in-frame clones appear in the TCRdb table, and some are missing; sequencing was by immunoSEQ multiplex PCR. The sample has about 43,000 clones, roughly 94% seen once; the top ten hold 1.9%. Latent tuberculosis screening used tuberculin skin test and IGRA at entry. The germline gives CDR1 MNHEY, CDR2 SMNVEV (reference sequence). The CDR3 has 15 amino acids. Unmatched junction bases numbered 7, after V lost 5 bases and J lost 8 bases. The origin of this receptor is a donor between 10 and 35 years old with latent tuberculosis or without tuberculosis infection. Some clones in this sample may be carry-over from other donors' samples. The sequenced sample consisted of PBMCs. The chain uses TRBV27 and TRBJ2-2; TRBD1 aligns across 11 bases. CDR3: CASSRGQGVAGELFF. DNA of the CDR3: TGTGCCAGCAGTCGGGGACAGGGGGTGGCAGGGGAGCTGTTTTTT.